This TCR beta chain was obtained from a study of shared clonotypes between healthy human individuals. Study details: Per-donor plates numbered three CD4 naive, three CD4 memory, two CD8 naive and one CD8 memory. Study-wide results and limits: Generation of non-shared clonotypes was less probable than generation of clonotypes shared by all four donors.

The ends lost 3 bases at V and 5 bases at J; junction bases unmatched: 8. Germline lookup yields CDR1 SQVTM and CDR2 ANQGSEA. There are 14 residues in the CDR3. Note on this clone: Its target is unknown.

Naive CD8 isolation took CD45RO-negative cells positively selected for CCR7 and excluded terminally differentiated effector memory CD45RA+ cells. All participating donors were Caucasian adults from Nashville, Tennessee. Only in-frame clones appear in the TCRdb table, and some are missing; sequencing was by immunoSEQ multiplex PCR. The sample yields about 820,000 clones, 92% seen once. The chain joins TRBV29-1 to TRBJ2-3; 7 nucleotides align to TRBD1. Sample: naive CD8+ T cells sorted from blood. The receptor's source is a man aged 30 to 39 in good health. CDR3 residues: CSVDVPGGIDTQYF. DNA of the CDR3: TGCAGCGTTGATGTACCAGGGGGTATAGATACGCAGTATTTT.